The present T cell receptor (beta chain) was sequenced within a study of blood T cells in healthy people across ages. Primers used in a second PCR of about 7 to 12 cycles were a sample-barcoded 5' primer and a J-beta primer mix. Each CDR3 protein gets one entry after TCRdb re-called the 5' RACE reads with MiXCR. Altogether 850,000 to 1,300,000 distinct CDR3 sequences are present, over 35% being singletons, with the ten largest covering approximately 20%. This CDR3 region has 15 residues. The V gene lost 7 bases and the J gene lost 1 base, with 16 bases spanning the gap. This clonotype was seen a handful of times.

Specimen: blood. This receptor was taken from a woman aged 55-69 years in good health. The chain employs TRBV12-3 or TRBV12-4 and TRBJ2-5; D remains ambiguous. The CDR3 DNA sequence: TGTGCCAGCATGTTCCTCGGTCCTAGCCAAGAGACCCAGTACTTC. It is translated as CASMFLGPSQETQYF.